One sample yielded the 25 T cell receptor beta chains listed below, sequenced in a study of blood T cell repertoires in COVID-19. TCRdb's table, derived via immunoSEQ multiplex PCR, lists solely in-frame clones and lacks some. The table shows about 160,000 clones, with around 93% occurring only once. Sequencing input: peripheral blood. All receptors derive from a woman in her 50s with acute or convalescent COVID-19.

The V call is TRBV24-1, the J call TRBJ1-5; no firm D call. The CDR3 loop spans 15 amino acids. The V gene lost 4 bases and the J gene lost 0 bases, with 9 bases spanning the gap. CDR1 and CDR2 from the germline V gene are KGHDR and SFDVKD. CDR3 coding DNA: TGTGCCACCAGTGAATCCGGTTATAGCAATCAGCCCCAGCATTTT. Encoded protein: CATSESGYSNQPQHF.

CDR3 DNA sequence: TGTGCCAGTAGTGGGGACAGGGGCTACGAGCAGTACTTC. Translation gives CASSGDRGYEQYF. This chain joins TRBV19 and TRBJ2-7, with 10 bases matching TRBD1. The junction had 1 base not matched to a gene; V was cut back by 5 bases and J by 3 bases. The CDR3 has 13 residues. Germline loops: CDR1 LNHDA, CDR2 SQIVND (reference sequence).

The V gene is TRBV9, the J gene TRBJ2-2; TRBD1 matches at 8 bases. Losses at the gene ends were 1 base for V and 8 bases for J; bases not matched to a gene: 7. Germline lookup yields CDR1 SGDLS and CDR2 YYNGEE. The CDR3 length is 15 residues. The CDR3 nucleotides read TGTGCCAGCAGCGTAACCCCGGGACAGGTTGGGGAGCTGTTTTTT. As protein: CASSVTPGQVGELFF.

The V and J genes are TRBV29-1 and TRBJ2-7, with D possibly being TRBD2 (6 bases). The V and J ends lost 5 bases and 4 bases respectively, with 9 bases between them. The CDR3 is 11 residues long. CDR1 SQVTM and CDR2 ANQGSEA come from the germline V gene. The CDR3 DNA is TGCAGCGTTTTCCGGGGGTACGAGCAGTACTTC. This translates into CSVFRGYEQYF.

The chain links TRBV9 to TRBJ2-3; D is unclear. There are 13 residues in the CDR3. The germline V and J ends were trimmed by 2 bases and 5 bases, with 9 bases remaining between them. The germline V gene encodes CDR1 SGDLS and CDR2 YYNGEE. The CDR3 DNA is TGTGCCAGCAGCGTCTTAACAGTAGATACGCAGTATTTT. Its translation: CASSVLTVDTQYF.

The CDR3 DNA reads TGTGCCAGCAGTGAACAGGAAGGAGGATATGGCTACACCTTC. Residues: CASSEQEGGYGYTF. The chain uses TRBV2 and TRBJ1-2; D not certain. The CDR3 covers 14 residues. V lost 2 bases and J 5 bases, leaving 12 bases between the germline ends. The germline V gene has CDR1 SNHLY and CDR2 FYNNEI.

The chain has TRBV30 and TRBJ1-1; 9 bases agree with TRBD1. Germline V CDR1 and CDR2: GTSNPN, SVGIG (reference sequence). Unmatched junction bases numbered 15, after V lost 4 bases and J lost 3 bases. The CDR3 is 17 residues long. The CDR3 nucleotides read TGTGCCTGGATTAGGAAGGACAGGGGAGGGTTGGACACTGAAGCTTTCTTT. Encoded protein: CAWIRKDRGGLDTEAFF.

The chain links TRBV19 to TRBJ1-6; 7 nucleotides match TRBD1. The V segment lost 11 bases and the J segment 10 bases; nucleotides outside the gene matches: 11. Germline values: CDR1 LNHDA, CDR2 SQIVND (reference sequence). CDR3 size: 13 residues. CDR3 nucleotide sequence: TGTGCCTCAAAGACAGGGATCGACTCACCCCTCCACTTT. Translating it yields CASKTGIDSPLHF.

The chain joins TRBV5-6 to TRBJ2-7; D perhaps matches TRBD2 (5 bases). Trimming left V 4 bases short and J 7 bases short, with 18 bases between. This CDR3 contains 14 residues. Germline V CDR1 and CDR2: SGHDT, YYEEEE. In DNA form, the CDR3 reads TGTGCCAGCAGCCCCGGGGTAGGGTTTCGGGAGCAGTACTTC. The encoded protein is CASSPGVGFREQYF.

DNA for the CDR3: TGTGCCAGCAGCCACTTCCCACCCGGGACAGGGACCTACAATGAGCAGTTCTTC. This encodes CASSHFPPGTGTYNEQFF. The chain combines TRBV3-1 (or the pseudogene TRBV3-2) with TRBJ2-1, with 9 bases that match TRBD1. Germline CDR1 LGHDT, CDR2 YNNKEL (reference sequence). The V segment lost 3 bases and the J segment 2 bases; nucleotides outside the gene matches: 11. The CDR3 loop spans 18 amino acids.

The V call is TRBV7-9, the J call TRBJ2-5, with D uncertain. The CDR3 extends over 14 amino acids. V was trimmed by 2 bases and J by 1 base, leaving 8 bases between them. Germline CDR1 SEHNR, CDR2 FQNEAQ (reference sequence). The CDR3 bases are TGTGCCAGCAGCTTATCTACAGCCCAAGAGACCCAGTACTTC. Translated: CASSLSTAQETQYF.

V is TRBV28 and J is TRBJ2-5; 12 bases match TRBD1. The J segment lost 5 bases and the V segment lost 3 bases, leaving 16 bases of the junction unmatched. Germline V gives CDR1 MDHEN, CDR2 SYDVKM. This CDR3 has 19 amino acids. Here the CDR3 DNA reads TGTGCCAGCAGTTTTGCACCGGGACAGGGGGCGGGAGAAGATGAGACCCAGTACTTC. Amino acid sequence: CASSFAPGQGAGEDETQYF.

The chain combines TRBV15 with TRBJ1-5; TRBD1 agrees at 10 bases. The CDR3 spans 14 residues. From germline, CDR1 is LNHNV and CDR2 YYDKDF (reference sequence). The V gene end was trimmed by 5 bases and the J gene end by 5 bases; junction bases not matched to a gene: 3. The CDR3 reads CATSWGQGHQPQHF. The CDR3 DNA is TGTGCCACCAGCTGGGGACAGGGGCATCAGCCCCAGCATTTT. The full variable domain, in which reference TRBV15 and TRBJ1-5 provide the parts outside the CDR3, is DAMVIQNPRYQVTQFGKPVTLSCSQTLNHNVMYWYQQKSSQAPKLLFHYYDKDFNNEADTPDNFQSRRPNTSFCFLDIRSPGLGDTAMYLCATSWGQGHQPQHFGDGTRLSIL.

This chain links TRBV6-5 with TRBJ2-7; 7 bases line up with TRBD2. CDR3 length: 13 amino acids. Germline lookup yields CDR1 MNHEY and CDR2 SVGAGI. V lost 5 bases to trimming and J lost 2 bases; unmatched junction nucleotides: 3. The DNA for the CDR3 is TGTGCCAGCAGTACCCGGGAGGCCTACGAGCAGTACTTC. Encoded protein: CASSTREAYEQYF.

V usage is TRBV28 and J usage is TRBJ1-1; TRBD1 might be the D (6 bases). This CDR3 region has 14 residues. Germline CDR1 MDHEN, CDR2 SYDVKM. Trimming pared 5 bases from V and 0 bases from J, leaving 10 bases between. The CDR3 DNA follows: TGTGCCAGCAGTAAGGACAGCATGAACACTGAAGCTTTCTTT. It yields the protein CASSKDSMNTEAFF.

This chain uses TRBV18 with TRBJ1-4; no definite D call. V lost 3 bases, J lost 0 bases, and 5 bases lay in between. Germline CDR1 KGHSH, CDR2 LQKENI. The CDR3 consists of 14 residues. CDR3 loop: CASSPSATNEKLFF. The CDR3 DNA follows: TGTGCCAGCTCACCTAGTGCAACTAATGAAAAACTGTTTTTT.

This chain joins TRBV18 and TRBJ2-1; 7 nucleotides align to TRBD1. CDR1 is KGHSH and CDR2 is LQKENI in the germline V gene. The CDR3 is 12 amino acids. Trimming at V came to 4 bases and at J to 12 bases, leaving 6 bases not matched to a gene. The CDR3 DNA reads TGTGCCAGCTCACTCCAAGGGGGCGGGCAGTTCTTC. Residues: CASSLQGGGQFF.

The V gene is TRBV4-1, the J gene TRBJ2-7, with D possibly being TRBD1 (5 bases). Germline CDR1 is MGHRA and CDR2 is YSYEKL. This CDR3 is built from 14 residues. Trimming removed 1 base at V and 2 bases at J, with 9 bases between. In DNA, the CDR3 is TGCGCCAGCAGCCAAGTCAACAGGCCCTACGAGCAGTACTTC. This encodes CASSQVNRPYEQYF.

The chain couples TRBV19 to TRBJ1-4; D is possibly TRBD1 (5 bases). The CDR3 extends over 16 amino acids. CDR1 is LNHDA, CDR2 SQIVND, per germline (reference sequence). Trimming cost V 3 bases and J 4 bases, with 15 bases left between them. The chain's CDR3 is CASSIGGTYDNEKLFF. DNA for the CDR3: TGTGCCAGTAGTATTGGAGGGACCTACGATAATGAAAAACTGTTTTTT.

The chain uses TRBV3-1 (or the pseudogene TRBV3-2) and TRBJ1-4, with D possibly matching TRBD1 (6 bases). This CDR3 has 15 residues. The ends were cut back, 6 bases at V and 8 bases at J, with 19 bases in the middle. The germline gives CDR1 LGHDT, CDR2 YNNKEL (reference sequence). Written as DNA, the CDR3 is TGTGCCAGCAGTTTAACCACAGGGAGAGGAGAAAAACTGTTTTTT. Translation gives CASSLTTGRGEKLFF.

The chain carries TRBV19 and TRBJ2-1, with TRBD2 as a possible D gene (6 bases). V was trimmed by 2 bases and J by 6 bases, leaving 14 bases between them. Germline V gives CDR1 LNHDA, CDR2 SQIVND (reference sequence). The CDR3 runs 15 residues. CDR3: CASSILEGKANEQFF. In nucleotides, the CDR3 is TGTGCCAGTAGTATACTGGAGGGGAAGGCCAATGAGCAGTTCTTC.

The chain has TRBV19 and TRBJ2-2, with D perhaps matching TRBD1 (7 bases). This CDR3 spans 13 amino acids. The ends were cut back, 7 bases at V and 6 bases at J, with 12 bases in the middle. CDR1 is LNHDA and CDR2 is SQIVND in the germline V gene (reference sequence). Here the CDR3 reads CASIPRGAGELFF. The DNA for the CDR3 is TGTGCCAGTATCCCCAGGGGGGCCGGGGAGCTGTTTTTT. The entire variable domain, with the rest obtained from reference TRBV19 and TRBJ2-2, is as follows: DGGITQSPKYLFRKEGQNVTLSCEQNLNHDAMYWYRQDPGQGLRLIYYSQIVNDFQKGDIAEGYSVSREKKESFPLTVTSAQKNPTAFYLCASIPRGAGELFFGEGSRLTVL.

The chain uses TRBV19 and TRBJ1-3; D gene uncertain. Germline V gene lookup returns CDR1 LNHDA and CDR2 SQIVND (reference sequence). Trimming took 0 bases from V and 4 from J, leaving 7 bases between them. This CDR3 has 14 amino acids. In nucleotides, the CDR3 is TGTGCCAGTAGTATAGACGGGTCCGGAAACACCATATATTTT. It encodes CASSIDGSGNTIYF.

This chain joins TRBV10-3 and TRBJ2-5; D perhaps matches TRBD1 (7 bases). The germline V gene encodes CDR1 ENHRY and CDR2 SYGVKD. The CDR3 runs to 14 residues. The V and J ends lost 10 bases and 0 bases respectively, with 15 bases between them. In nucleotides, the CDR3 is TGTGCCACCAGACCCAGGGGGGACCAAGAGACCCAGTACTTC. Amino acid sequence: CATRPRGDQETQYF.

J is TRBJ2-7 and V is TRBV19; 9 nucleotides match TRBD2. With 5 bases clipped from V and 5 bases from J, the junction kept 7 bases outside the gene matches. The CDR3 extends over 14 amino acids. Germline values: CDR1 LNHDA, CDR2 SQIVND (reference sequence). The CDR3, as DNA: TGTGCCAGTAGTCTCGTAGCGGGGGTCGACGAGCAGTACTTC. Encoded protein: CASSLVAGVDEQYF.